Listed here are 16 T cell receptor beta chains from one sample, sequenced in a study of post-analysis software for immune sequencing data. Overall study results and limits: TRBV5-6, TRBV5-1 and TRBV20-1 were among four or five TRBV segments more frequent in patients than controls.

Tagging with unique molecular identifiers was a feature of the TCR beta cDNA libraries. TCRdb fed the PCR reads into MiXCR, producing one record per CDR3 protein. The sample contains roughly 600,000 distinct CDR3 sequences, roughly 47% of which appear only once. Their target antigens are unknown. Material for sequencing was blood. These receptors originate from a girl aged 10-17 years with multiple sclerosis.

Only a few counts were recorded for this clonotype. The chain recombines TRBV29-1 with TRBJ2-1, with a weak D call TRBD2 (5 bases). V was clipped by 7 bases and J by 3 bases, with 16 bases between them. Germline lookup yields CDR1 SQVTM and CDR2 ANQGSEA. The CDR3 spans 14 residues. CDR3 nucleotides: TGCAGCGGATGCGGGTCGGGGAGCTACAATGAGCAGTTCTTC. Protein product: CSGCGSGSYNEQFF.

The rearrangement uses TRBV10-3 and TRBJ2-5; a weak D match, TRBD2 (6 bases). Germline CDR1 is ENHRY and CDR2 is SYGVKD. The germline V and J ends were trimmed by 2 bases and 11 bases, with 15 bases remaining between them. The CDR3 runs to 13 residues. The CDR3 protein is CAISEPHIREQYF. The CDR3 nucleotides are TGTGCCATCAGTGAGCCACACATTCGGGAGCAGTACTTC.

This clonotype turned up a few times. This rearrangement joins TRBV7-3 to TRBJ1-2; tentatively, D is TRBD1 (5 bases). Germline loops: CDR1 SGHTA, CDR2 FQGTGA. The germline V and J ends were trimmed by 5 bases and 6 bases, with 13 bases remaining between them. The length of the CDR3 is 13 residues. Here the CDR3 DNA reads TGTGCCAGCAGCCCTTCGGGGGAGGATGGCTACACCTTC. It translates to CASSPSGEDGYTF. The full variable domain, completed using reference TRBV7-3 and TRBJ1-2, is GAGVSQTPSNKVTEKGKYVELRCDPISGHTALYWYRQSLGQGPEFLIYFQGTGAADDSGLPNDRFFAVRPEGSVSTLKIQRTERGDSAVYLCASSPSGEDGYTFGSGTRLTVV.

This clonotype has just a few counts. This chain connects TRBV20-1 to TRBJ2-1; D is undetermined. Germline V gene sequence: CDR1 DFQATT, CDR2 SNEGSKA (reference sequence). This CDR3 region has 14 residues. Deletions cut 0 bases from V and 8 bases from J, with 14 bases between. In DNA, the CDR3 is TGCAGTGCTAGAGACAGGATCGGGTACGATGAGCAGTTCTTC. Its protein is CSARDRIGYDEQFF.

This clonotype was recorded a few times. This chain links TRBV27 with TRBJ2-1, with 9 bases identical to TRBD1. Germline CDR1 and CDR2: MNHEY and SMNVEV (reference sequence). J gave up 6 bases and V 3 bases, and 6 bases lay outside the gene matches. The length of the CDR3 is 15 residues. CDR3 DNA: TGTGCCAGCAGTTTCGACAGGGGGGGATCCAATGAGCAGTTCTTC. This sequence encodes CASSFDRGGSNEQFF.

In nucleotides, the CDR3 is TGTGCCAGCAGTTTACAGGGGGCCCTTGGTAACTATGGCTACACCTTC. Translation gives CASSLQGALGNYGYTF. The chain is built from TRBV28 and TRBJ1-2; 8 nucleotides match TRBD1. CDR1 MDHEN and CDR2 SYDVKM come from the germline V gene. V lost 2 bases and J lost 1; bases outside the gene matches: 6. The CDR3 runs 16 residues.

In DNA, the CDR3 is TGTGCCAGCAGTGACGGGTCGAGGTACTATGGCTACACCTTC. It specifies CASSDGSRYYGYTF. The rearrangement joins TRBV6-4 to TRBJ1-2, with D unclear. Germline assignment: CDR1 MRHNA and CDR2 SNTAGT. This CDR3 has 14 residues. The ends were cut back, 2 bases at V and 3 bases at J, with 10 bases in the middle.

This clonotype turned up a few times. One end of the junction is discordant with germline, which a read error may explain. CDR3 DNA: TGTGCCAGCAGTTTAACAGGGGGAGGGGCAGAGACCCAGTACTTC. Amino acid sequence: CASSLTGGGAETQYF. V and J are TRBV7-3 and TRBJ2-5; a possible D gene is TRBD1 (8 bases). Germline V gives CDR1 SGHTA, CDR2 FQGTGA. This CDR3 is built from 15 residues.

The gene calls are TRBV24-1 and TRBJ1-2; D is unclear. Germline assignment: CDR1 KGHDR and CDR2 SFDVKD. Between the trimmed V and J ends, which lost 5 bases and 6 bases, there was a span of 6 bases. The CDR3 extends over 11 amino acids. CDR3 amino acids: CATSGGDGYTF. The CDR3 bases are TGTGCCACCAGTGGAGGAGATGGCTACACCTTC.

The chain is built from TRBV30 and TRBJ2-7; 8 bases line up with TRBD1. The CDR3 is 12 amino acids. The germline gives CDR1 GTSNPN, CDR2 SVGIG (reference sequence). V lost 7 bases to trimming and J lost 3 bases; unmatched junction nucleotides: 5. CDR3 in DNA: TGTGCCTACGACAGGGGCGGCTACGAGCAGTACTTC. Its translation is CAYDRGGYEQYF.

The V gene is TRBV20-1, the J gene TRBJ2-1; 8 bases map to TRBD1. The CDR3 is 14 amino acids. Looked up from germline, CDR1 is DFQATT and CDR2 is SNEGSKA (reference sequence). The V and J ends lost 2 bases and 8 bases, in that order; junction bases with no gene match: 8. Here the CDR3 reads CSARSRDRPDEQFF. CDR3 in DNA: TGCAGTGCTAGAAGTAGGGACAGGCCGGATGAGCAGTTCTTC.

This clonotype came up a few times. The chain links TRBV29-1 to TRBJ2-3; D gene ambiguous. Germline lookup yields CDR1 SQVTM and CDR2 ANQGSEA. The CDR3 covers 12 residues. V shed 3 bases and J shed 0 bases, with 4 bases lying between them. CDR3 nucleotide sequence: TGCAGCGTTGACACAAGCACAGATACGCAGTATTTT. Protein: CSVDTSTDTQYF.

This clonotype was detected a few times. This chain links TRBV12-3 or TRBV12-4 with TRBJ1-1; no clear D. The CDR3 runs 13 residues. V lost 8 bases and J lost 6, with 16 bases in between. CDR3 residues: CASSRGRDAEAFF. DNA for the CDR3: TGTGCCAGCTCCAGAGGGCGTGACGCTGAAGCTTTCTTT.

In its sample, this clonotype was seen a few times. The rearrangement joins TRBV29-1 to TRBJ1-1; D might be TRBD1 (6 bases). With 4 bases removed from V and 10 bases from J, the gap between germline ends came to 10 bases. Germline assignment: CDR1 SQVTM and CDR2 ANQGSEA. The CDR3 totals 10 residues. DNA for the CDR3: TGCAGCGTTGTGGAGGGGGTAGCTTTCTTT. Translated: CSVVEGVAFF.

The J gene is TRBJ2-1, the V gene TRBV28; tentatively, D is TRBD1 (5 bases). Trimming shortened V by 3 bases and J by 2 bases, and 14 bases separated the two germline ends. Germline-derived CDR1 and CDR2 are MDHEN and SYDVKM. This CDR3 has 16 residues. CDR3 residues: CASSFDMGQAYNEQFF. In nucleotides, the CDR3 is TGTGCCAGCAGTTTCGATATGGGGCAGGCCTACAATGAGCAGTTCTTC. Filled out from reference TRBV28 and TRBJ2-1, the complete variable domain reads DVKVTQSSRYLVKRTGEKVFLECVQDMDHENMFWYRQDPGLGLRLIYFSYDVKMKEKGDIPEGYSVSREKKERFSLILESASTNQTSMYLCASSFDMGQAYNEQFFGPGTRLTVL.

CDR3 sequence: CSGGQVNTEAFF. CDR3 bases: TGCAGCGGCGGACAGGTGAACACTGAAGCTTTCTTT. The chain carries TRBV29-1 and TRBJ1-1; 7 nucleotides agree with TRBD1. The CDR3 contains 12 residues. Germline-derived CDR1 and CDR2 are SQVTM and ANQGSEA. V trimming: 7 bases; J trimming: 0 bases; junction bases outside the gene matches: 2.